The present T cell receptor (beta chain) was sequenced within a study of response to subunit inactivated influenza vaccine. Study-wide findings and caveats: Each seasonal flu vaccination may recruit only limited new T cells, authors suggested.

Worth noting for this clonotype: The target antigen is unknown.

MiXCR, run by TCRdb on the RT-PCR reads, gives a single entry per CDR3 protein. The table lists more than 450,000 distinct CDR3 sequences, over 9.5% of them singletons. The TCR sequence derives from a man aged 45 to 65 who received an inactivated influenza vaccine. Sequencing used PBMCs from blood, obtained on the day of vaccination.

CDR3: CSARDLVPGTSGRALQETQYF. CDR3 sequence (DNA): TGCAGTGCTAGAGATCTTGTTCCCGGGACTAGCGGGAGGGCCCTCCAAGAGACCCAGTACTTC. The chain recombines TRBV20-1 with TRBJ2-5, with 16 bases that match TRBD2. CDR1 is DFQATT and CDR2 is SNEGSKA in the germline V gene (reference sequence). Unmatched junction bases numbered 14, after V lost 0 bases and J lost 1 base. CDR3 size: 21 residues.